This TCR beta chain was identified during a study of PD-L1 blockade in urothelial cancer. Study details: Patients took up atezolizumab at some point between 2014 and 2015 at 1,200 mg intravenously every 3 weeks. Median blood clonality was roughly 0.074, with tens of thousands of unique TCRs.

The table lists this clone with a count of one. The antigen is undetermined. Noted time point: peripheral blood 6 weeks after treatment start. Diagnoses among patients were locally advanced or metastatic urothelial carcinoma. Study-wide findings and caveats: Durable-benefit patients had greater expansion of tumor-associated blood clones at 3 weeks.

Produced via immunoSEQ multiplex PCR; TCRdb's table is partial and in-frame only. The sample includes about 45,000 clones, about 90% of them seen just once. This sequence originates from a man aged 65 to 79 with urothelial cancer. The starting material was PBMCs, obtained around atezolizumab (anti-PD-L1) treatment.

Written as DNA, the CDR3 is TGTGCCTGGAGAGACGTACTAGCGGAGAGCTCCTACGAGCAGTACTTC. It codes for CAWRDVLAESSYEQYF. The J gene is TRBJ2-7, the V gene TRBV30; 8 bases agree with TRBD2. Germline V gene lookup returns CDR1 GTSNPN and CDR2 SVGIG (reference sequence). Losses at the gene ends were 3 bases for V and 0 bases for J; bases not matched to a gene: 10. CDR3 length: 16 residues.